Below, 18 T cell receptor beta chains from the same sample are listed, as sequenced in a study of T-cell memory formation after mild COVID-19. Each CDR3 protein is one row after TCRdb ran MiXCR on the 5' RACE reads. Of roughly 52,000 distinct CDR3 sequences listed, over 7.5% were seen once; the top ten hold more than 1%. Specimen: PBMCs or a T cell subset sorted from them (not recorded which). These receptors came from a man in his late teens or twenties who had mild COVID-19 (a few samples of this study predate the infection). Cell type and time point are not known.

There are many counts of this clonotype. The V gene is TRBV7-2, the J gene TRBJ1-5; D unresolved. V shed 5 bases and J shed 5 bases, with 13 bases lying between them. The CDR3 contains 14 residues. Germline V gives CDR1 SGHTA, CDR2 FQGNSA. The CDR3 sequence: CASSLGSLHQPQHF. The CDR3 DNA reads as TGTGCCAGCAGCCTAGGGAGTTTACATCAGCCCCAGCATTTT. Drawing the rest from reference TRBV7-2 and TRBJ1-5, the complete variable domain is GAGVSQSPSNKVTEKGKDVELRCDPISGHTALYWYRQSLGQGLEFLIYFQGNSAPDKSGLPSDRFSAERTGGSVSTLTIQRTQQEDSAVYLCASSLGSLHQPQHFGDGTRLSIL.

This clonotype was detected many times. This chain uses TRBV20-1 with TRBJ2-3, with TRBD2 matching 11 bases. V was clipped by 5 bases and J by 6 bases; unmatched bases: 13. The CDR3 spans 16 residues. The germline CDR1 and CDR2 sequences are DFQATT and SNEGSKA (reference sequence). Written as DNA, the CDR3 is TGCAGTGCTCCCCAACTAGCGGGGGCGTACGGGGATACGCAGTATTTT. It codes for CSAPQLAGAYGDTQYF.

This clonotype came up a few times. The chain combines TRBV5-1 with TRBJ2-1, with D perhaps TRBD1 or TRBD2 (5 bases each). The CDR3 extends over 15 amino acids. The V gene lost 0 bases and the J gene lost 4 bases, with 11 bases spanning the gap. Germline CDR1 SGHRS, CDR2 YFSETQ. CDR3 sequence: CASSLGGANYNEQFF. The DNA for the CDR3 is TGCGCCAGCAGCTTGGGAGGGGCGAATTACAATGAGCAGTTCTTC.

The genes are TRBV5-1 and TRBJ2-1; maybe TRBD2 (6 bases). V was pared by 2 bases and J by 4 bases, with 13 bases between. CDR1 and CDR2 from the germline V gene are SGHRS and YFSETQ. This CDR3 contains 15 residues. The CDR3 DNA is TGCGCCAGCAGCTTTCGGCCTAGCGAGTACAATGAGCAGTTCTTC. As protein: CASSFRPSEYNEQFF.

The chain joins TRBV28 to TRBJ2-3; 7 bases line up with TRBD1. The CDR3 extends over 15 amino acids. Germline V lookup: CDR1 MDHEN, CDR2 SYDVKM. The ends lost 2 bases at V and 2 bases at J; junction bases unmatched: 4. The CDR3 DNA is TGTGCCAGCAGTTTAAGGACAGGATTCACAGATACGCAGTATTTT. The encoded protein is CASSLRTGFTDTQYF.

This clonotype occurred many times. The rearrangement joins TRBV7-9 to TRBJ1-2; a possible D gene is TRBD1 (6 bases). V was trimmed by 5 bases and J by 4 bases, leaving 17 bases between them. Germline CDR1 and CDR2: SEHNR and FQNEAQ (reference sequence). CDR3 length equals 15 residues. CDR3: CASSQNLRGIYGYTF. In DNA form, the CDR3 reads TGTGCCAGCAGCCAAAACCTCAGGGGTATCTATGGCTACACCTTC.

In this sample, this clonotype turned up many times. The V gene is TRBV5-1, the J gene TRBJ1-1; no reliable D call. The germline gives CDR1 SGHRS, CDR2 YFSETQ. This CDR3 is built from 16 residues. Trimming cost V 1 base and J 1 base, with 14 bases left between them. The CDR3 nucleotides read TGCGCCAGCAGCTTGCTGCCCTTTGGCGAGAACACTGAAGCTTTCTTT. Translation: CASSLLPFGENTEAFF.

This clonotype was seen more than once but under ten times. The J gene is TRBJ1-1, the V gene TRBV9; D possibly corresponds to TRBD1 (5 bases). Germline-derived CDR1 and CDR2 are SGDLS and YYNGEE. With 0 bases removed from V and 4 bases from J, the gap between germline ends came to 16 bases. The CDR3 has 16 amino acids. The CDR3 sequence is CASSVGVPGLGTEAFF. CDR3 bases: TGTGCCAGCAGCGTAGGGGTCCCAGGGTTGGGCACTGAAGCTTTCTTT. The entire variable domain, with the rest obtained from reference TRBV9 and TRBJ1-1, is as follows: DSGVTQTPKHLITATGQRVTLRCSPRSGDLSVYWYQQSLDQGLQFLIQYYNGEERAKGNILERFSAQQFPDLHSELNLSSLELGDSALYFCASSVGVPGLGTEAFFGQGTRLTVV.

The J gene is TRBJ2-2, the V gene TRBV7-3; 8 bases agree with TRBD1. The CDR3 loop spans 16 amino acids. Germline values: CDR1 SGHTA, CDR2 FQGTGA. Germline trimming cut 7 bases from V and 4 bases from J; bases unmatched to any gene: 11. This CDR3 is CASNNYGQGGTGELFF. The CDR3 bases are TGTGCCAGCAACAATTACGGACAGGGAGGCACCGGGGAGCTGTTTTTT.

This clonotype was seen a handful of times. J is TRBJ2-1 and V is TRBV7-2, with 7 bases lining up with TRBD2. Germline V gene sequence: CDR1 SGHTA, CDR2 FQGNSA. The CDR3 is 15 amino acids. V was pared by 1 base and J by 3 bases, with 3 bases of the junction left unmatched. The CDR3 loop is CASSLGLADYNEQFF. CDR3 coding DNA: TGTGCCAGCAGCTTAGGACTAGCTGACTACAATGAGCAGTTCTTC.

The chain recombines TRBV4-1 with TRBJ1-2; maybe TRBD1 (5 bases). Germline values: CDR1 MGHRA, CDR2 YSYEKL. The V end lost 4 bases, the J end lost 8 bases, and 14 bases lay between the germline ends. This CDR3 spans 13 amino acids. In nucleotides, the CDR3 is TGCGCCAGCAGCCGAAGGGACTTTGAAGGCTACACCTTC. Translating gives CASSRRDFEGYTF.

The rearrangement uses TRBV5-1 and TRBJ2-1; weak D call: TRBD1 (6 bases). CDR3 length equals 14 residues. The V end lost 5 bases, the J end lost 5 bases, and 14 bases lay between the germline ends. CDR1 and CDR2 (germline): SGHRS, YFSETQ. As DNA, the CDR3 is TGCGCCAGCAGGCAGGACAGTATCAACAATGAGCAGTTCTTC. Translation: CASRQDSINNEQFF.

The chain recombines TRBV6-2 or TRBV6-3 with TRBJ1-6, with 7 bases fitting TRBD1. Germline CDR1 MNHEY, CDR2 SVGEGT. The CDR3 runs to 13 residues. V was pared by 6 bases and J by 7 bases, with 3 bases of the junction left unmatched. The CDR3 DNA is TGTGCCAGCAGACAGGGGTGGAATTCACCCCTCCACTTT. This translates into CASRQGWNSPLHF.

The chain carries TRBV20-1 and TRBJ1-3, with D hard to call. Trimming removed 1 base at V and 0 bases at J, with 7 bases between. The CDR3 length is 14 residues. CDR1 and CDR2 (germline): DFQATT, SNEGSKA (reference sequence). CDR3: CSARVGSSGNTIYF. For the CDR3, the DNA is TGCAGTGCTAGAGTTGGCAGCTCTGGAAACACCATATATTTT.

There are many counts of this clonotype. The chain has TRBV7-2 and TRBJ2-5; D is possibly TRBD1 (6 bases). Trimming took 1 base from V and 5 from J, leaving 17 bases between them. The length of the CDR3 is 16 residues. The germline V gene has CDR1 SGHTA and CDR2 FQGNSA. This CDR3 reads CASSLGGTSRRETQYF. The DNA for the CDR3 is TGTGCCAGCAGCTTAGGTGGGACATCGAGGAGGGAGACCCAGTACTTC.

This clonotype was counted between two and nine times. V gene TRBV29-1 combines with J gene TRBJ2-5; TRBD2 matches 12 bases. Unmatched junction bases numbered 3, after V lost 6 bases and J lost 1 base. Germline V gives CDR1 SQVTM, CDR2 ANQGSEA. The CDR3 loop spans 14 amino acids. The CDR3 reads CSVPGLAGQETQYF. Here the CDR3 DNA reads TGCAGCGTACCGGGACTAGCGGGCCAAGAGACCCAGTACTTC.

This clonotype appeared a few times. This chain connects TRBV7-3 to TRBJ2-5; weak D call: TRBD2 (6 bases). Per germline, CDR1 SGHTA and CDR2 FQGTGA. The CDR3 length is 13 residues. The germline V and J ends were trimmed by 9 bases and 7 bases, with 18 bases remaining between them. The CDR3 DNA sequence: TGTGCCAGTGAGACTGGGGGGAAAGGGACCCAGTACTTC. Its translation: CASETGGKGTQYF.

The chain links TRBV2 to TRBJ1-6; D is perhaps TRBD1 (6 bases). Trimming cost V 4 bases and J 8 bases, with 9 bases left between them. Germline V gives CDR1 SNHLY, CDR2 FYNNEI. The CDR3 length is 13 residues. The CDR3 is CASSGDTYSPLHF. For the CDR3, the DNA is TGTGCCAGCAGTGGGGACACATATTCACCCCTCCACTTT.